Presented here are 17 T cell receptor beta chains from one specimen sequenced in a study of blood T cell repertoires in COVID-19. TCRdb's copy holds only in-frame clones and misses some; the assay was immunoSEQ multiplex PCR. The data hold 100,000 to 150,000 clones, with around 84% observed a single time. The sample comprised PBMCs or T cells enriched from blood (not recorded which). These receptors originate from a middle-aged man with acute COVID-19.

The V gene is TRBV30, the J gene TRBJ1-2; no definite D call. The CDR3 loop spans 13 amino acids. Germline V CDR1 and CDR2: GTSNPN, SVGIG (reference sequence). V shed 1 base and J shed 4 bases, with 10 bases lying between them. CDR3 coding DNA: TGTGCCTGGAGTGGCGCGGTCGTCTATGGCTACACCTTC. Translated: CAWSGAVVYGYTF.

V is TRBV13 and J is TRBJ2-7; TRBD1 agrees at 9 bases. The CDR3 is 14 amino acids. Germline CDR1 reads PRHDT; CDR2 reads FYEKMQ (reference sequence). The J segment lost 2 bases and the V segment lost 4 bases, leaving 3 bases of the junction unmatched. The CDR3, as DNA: TGTGCCAGCAGCTCGGGACAGGGAGCCTACGAGCAGTACTTC. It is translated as CASSSGQGAYEQYF.

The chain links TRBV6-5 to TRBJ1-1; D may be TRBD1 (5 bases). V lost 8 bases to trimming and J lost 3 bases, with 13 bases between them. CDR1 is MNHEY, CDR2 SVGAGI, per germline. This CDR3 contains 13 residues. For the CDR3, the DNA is TGTGCCAGCTTTATGACAGAGCACACTGAAGCTTTCTTT. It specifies CASFMTEHTEAFF.

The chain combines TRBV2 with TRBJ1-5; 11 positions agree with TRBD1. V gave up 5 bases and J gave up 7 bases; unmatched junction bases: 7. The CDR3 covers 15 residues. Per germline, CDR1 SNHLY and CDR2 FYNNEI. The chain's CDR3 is CASSLDRGRDQPQHF. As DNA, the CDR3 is TGTGCCAGCAGTTTGGACAGGGGGCGCGACCAGCCCCAGCATTTT.

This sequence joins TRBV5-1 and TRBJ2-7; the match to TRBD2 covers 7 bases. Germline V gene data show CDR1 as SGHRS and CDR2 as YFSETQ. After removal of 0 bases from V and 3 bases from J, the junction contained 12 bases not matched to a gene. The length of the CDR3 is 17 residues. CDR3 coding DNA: TGCGCCAGCAGCTTGGCCGACCGGGAGGATGTGAGCTACGAGCAGTACTTC. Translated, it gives CASSLADREDVSYEQYF.

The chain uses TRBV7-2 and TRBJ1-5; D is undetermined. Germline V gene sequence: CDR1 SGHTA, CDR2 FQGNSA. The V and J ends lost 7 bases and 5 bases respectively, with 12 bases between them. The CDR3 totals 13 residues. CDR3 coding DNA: TGTGCCAGCACCCCCGGGGTCGATCAGCCCCAGCATTTT. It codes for CASTPGVDQPQHF.

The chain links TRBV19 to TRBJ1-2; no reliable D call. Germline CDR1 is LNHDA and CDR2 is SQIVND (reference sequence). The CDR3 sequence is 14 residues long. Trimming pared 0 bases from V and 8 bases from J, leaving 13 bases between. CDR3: CASSIDYTSGGYTF. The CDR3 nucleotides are TGTGCCAGTAGTATAGATTACACCTCAGGAGGCTACACCTTC.

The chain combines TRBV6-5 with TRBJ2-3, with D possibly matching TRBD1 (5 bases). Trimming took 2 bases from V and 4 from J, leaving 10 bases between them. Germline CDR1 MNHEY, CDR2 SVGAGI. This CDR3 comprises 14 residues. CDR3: CASSYGDRADTQYF. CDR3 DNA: TGTGCCAGCAGTTACGGAGACAGAGCAGATACGCAGTATTTT.

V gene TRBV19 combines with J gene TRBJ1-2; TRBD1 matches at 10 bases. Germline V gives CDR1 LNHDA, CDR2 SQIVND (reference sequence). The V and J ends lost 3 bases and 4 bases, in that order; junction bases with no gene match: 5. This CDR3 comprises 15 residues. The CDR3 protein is CASSIPGQGVYGYTF. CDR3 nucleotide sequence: TGTGCCAGTAGTATTCCCGGACAGGGGGTCTATGGCTACACCTTC.

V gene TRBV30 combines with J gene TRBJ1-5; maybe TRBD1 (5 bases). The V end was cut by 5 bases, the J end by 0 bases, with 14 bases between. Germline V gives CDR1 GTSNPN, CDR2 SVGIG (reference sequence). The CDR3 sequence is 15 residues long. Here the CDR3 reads CAWGKADISNQPQHF. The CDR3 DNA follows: TGTGCCTGGGGGAAGGCGGACATTAGCAATCAGCCCCAGCATTTT.

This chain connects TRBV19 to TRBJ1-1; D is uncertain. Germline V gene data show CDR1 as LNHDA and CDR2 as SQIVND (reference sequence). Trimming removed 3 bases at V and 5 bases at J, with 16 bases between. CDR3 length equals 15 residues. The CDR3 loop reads CASSMSQLRWTEAFF. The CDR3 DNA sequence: TGTGCCAGTAGTATGTCCCAGCTCAGGTGGACTGAAGCTTTCTTT.

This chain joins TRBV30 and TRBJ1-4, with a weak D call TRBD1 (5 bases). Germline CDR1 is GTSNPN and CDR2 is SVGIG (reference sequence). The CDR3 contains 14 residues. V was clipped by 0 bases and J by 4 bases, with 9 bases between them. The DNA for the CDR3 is TGTGCCTGGAGTGTAGGGGCGGTTAATGAAAAACTGTTTTTT. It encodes CAWSVGAVNEKLFF.

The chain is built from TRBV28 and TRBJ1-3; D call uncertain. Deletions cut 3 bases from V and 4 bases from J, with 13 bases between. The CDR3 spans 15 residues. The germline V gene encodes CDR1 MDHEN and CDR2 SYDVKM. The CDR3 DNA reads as TGTGCCAGCAGTTTCCCTCAACTCTCGGGAAACACCATATATTTT. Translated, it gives CASSFPQLSGNTIYF.

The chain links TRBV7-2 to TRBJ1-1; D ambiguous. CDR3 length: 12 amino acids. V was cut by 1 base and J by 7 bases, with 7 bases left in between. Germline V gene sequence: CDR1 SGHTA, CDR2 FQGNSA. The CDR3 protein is CASSLDNHEAFF. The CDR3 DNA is TGTGCCAGCAGCTTAGACAATCATGAAGCTTTCTTT.

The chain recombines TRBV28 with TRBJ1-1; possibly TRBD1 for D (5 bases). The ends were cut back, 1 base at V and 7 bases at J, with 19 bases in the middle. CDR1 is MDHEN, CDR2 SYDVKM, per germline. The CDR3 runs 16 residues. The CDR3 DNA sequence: TGTGCCAGCAGTTTATCCCAGGGAAAAGGGGAGGATGAAGCTTTCTTT. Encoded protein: CASSLSQGKGEDEAFF. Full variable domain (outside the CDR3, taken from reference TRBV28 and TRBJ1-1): DVKVTQSSRYLVKRTGEKVFLECVQDMDHENMFWYRQDPGLGLRLIYFSYDVKMKEKGDIPEGYSVSREKKERFSLILESASTNQTSMYLCASSLSQGKGEDEAFFGQGTRLTVV.

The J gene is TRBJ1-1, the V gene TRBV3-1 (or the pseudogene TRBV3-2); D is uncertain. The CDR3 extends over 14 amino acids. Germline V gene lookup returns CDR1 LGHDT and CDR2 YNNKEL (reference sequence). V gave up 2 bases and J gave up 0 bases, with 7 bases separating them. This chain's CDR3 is CASSQTSVNTEAFF. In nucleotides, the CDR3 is TGTGCCAGCAGCCAAACGAGTGTGAACACTGAAGCTTTCTTT.

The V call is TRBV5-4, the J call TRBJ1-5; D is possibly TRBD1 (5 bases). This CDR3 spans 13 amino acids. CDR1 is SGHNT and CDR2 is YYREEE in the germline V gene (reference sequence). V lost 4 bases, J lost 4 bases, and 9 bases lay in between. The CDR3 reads CASSRDSNQPQHF. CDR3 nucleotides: TGTGCCAGCAGCCGTGACAGTAATCAGCCCCAGCATTTT.